This T cell receptor beta chain was sequenced for a study of Graves' ophthalmopathy and Graves' hyperthyroidism. Study results and caveats: Detection in blood was also observed for most expanded thyroid clonotypes above 0.001 frequency.

As the template, RNA transcripts were used to amplify TCR beta CDR3 regions. RT-PCR with HTBI primers came first, then second-round multiplex PCR. TCRdb ran MiXCR on the multiplex PCR reads and lists one entry per CDR3 protein. The sample lists around 600,000 distinct CDR3 sequences, under 50% occurring once. Other autoimmune diseases, uncontrolled infections, pregnancy and lactation each led to patient exclusion. The trim removed 4 bases at V and 8 bases at J, leaving 13 bases unmatched. Germline values: CDR1 SGHDN, CDR2 FVKESK. CDR3 length equals 16 residues. This clonotype was counted a few times. Its antigen remains unidentified.

This sequence was found in an adult man with Graves' ophthalmopathy. This chain uses TRBV14 with TRBJ1-4, with 7 bases fitting TRBD1. The sample was peripheral blood. The CDR3 nucleotides read TGTGCCAGCAGCCGAGGCCGACAGGGTCTAGAAGAAAAACTGTTTTTT. This gives the protein CASSRGRQGLEEKLFF.